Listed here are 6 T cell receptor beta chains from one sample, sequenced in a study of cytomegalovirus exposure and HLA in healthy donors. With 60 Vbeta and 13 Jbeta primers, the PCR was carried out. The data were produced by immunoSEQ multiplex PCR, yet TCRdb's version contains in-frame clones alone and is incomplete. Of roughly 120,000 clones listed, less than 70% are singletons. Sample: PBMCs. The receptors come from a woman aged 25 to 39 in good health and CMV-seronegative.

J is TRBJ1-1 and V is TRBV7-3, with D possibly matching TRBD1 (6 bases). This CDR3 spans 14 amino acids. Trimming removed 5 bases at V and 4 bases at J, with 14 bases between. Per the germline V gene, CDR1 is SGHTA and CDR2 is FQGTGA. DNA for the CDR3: TGTGCCAGCAGCGTCACAGGGCCGGGCACTGAAGCTTTCTTT. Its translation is CASSVTGPGTEAFF.

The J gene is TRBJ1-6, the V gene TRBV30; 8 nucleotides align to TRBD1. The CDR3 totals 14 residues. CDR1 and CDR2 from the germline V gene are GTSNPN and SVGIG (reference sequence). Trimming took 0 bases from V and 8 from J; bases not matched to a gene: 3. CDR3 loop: CAWSVIQGDSPLHF. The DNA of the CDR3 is TGTGCCTGGAGTGTAATACAGGGGGATTCACCCCTCCACTTT.

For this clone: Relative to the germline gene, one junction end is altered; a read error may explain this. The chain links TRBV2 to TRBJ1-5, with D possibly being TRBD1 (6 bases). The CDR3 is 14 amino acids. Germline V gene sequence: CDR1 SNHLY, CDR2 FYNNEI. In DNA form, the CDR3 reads TGTGCCAGCCGTGACAGGAATAGCAATCAGCCCCAGCATTTT. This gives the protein CASRDRNSNQPQHF.

CDR3 DNA sequence: TGCAGCGCCGTGCCTAGCGGGAGCTCCTACGAGCAGTACTTC. Amino acids: CSAVPSGSSYEQYF. This chain joins TRBV29-1 and TRBJ2-7; 10 bases are a match to TRBD2. V shed 7 bases and J 0 bases; nucleotides not matched to a gene: 6. The CDR3 is made up of 14 amino acids. Germline V gene sequence: CDR1 SQVTM, CDR2 ANQGSEA.

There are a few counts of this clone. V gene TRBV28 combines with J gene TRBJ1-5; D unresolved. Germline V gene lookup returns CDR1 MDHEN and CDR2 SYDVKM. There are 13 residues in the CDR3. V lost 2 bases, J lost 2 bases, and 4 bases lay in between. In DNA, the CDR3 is TGTGCCAGCAGTTTAGGGCGCAATCAGCCCCAGCATTTT. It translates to CASSLGRNQPQHF.

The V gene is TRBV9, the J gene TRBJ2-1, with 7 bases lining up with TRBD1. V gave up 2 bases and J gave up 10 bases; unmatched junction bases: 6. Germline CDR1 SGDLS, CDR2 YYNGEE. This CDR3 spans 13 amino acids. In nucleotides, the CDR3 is TGTGCCAGCAGCGTCCAAACGACAGGGGAGCAGTTCTTC. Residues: CASSVQTTGEQFF.